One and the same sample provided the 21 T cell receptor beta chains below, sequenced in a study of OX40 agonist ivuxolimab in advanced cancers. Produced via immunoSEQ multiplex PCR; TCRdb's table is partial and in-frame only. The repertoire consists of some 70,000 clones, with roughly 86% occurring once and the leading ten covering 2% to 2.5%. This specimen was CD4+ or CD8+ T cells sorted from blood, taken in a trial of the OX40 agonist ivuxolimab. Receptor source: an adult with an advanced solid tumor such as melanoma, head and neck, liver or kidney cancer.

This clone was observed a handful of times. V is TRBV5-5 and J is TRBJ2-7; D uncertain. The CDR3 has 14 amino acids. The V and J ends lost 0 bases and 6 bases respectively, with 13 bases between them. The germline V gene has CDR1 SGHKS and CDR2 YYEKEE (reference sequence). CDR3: CASSLVSSHGEQYF. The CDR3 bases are TGTGCCAGCAGCTTGGTGTCCAGCCACGGCGAGCAGTACTTC.

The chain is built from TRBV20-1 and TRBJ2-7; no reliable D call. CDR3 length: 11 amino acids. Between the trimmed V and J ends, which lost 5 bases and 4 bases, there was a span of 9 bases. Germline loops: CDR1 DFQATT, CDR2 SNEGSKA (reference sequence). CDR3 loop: CSAPDTYEQYF. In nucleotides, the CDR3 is TGCAGTGCTCCAGACACTTACGAGCAGTACTTC.

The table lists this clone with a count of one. The CDR3 is CASSKEVTEAFF. The CDR3 DNA sequence: TGTGCCAGCAGCAAAGAGGTTACTGAAGCTTTCTTT. The chain joins TRBV21-1 to TRBJ1-1. TRBV21-1 is a known pseudogene. The CDR3 is 12 residues long.

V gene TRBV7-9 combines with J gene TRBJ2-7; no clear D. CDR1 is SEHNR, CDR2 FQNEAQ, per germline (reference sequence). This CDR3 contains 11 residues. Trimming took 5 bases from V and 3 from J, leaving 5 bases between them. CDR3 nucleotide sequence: TGTGCCAGCAGCCCATTCTACGAGCAGTACTTC. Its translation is CASSPFYEQYF.

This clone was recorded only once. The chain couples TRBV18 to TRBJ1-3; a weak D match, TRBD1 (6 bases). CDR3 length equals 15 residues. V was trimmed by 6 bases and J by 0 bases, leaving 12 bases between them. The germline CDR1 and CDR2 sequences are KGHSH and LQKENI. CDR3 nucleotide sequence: TGTGCCAGCTCTAGGACAGTGACCTCTGGAAACACCATATATTTT. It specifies CASSRTVTSGNTIYF. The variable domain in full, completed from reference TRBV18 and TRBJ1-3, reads NAGVMQNPRHLVRRRGQEARLRCSPMKGHSHVYWYRQLPEEGLKFMVYLQKENIIDESGMPKERFSAEFPKEGPSILRIQQVVRGDSAAYFCASSRTVTSGNTIYFGEGSWLTVV.

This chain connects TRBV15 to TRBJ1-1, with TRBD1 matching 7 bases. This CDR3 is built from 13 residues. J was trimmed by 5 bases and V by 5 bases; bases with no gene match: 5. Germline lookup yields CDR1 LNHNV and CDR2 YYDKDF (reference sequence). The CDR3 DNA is TGTGCCACCAGCGGCCGGGACAGAACTGAAGCTTTCTTT. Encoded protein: CATSGRDRTEAFF.

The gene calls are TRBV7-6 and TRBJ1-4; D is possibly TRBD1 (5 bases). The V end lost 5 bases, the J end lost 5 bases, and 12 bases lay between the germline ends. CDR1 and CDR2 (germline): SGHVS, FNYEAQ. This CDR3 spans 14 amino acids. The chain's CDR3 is CASSKGRLNEKLFF. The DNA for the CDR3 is TGTGCCAGCAGCAAGGGACGGCTAAATGAAAAACTGTTTTTT.

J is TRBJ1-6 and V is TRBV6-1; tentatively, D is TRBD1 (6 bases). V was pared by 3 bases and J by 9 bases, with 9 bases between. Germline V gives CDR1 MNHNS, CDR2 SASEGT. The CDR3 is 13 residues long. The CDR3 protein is CASSDRGRSPLHF. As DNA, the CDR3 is TGTGCCAGCAGTGACAGGGGTCGTTCACCCCTCCACTTT.

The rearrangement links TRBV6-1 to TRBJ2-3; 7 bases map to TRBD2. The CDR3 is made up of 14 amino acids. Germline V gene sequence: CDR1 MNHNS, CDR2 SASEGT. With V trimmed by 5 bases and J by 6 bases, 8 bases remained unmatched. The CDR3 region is CASSPGRGRDTQYF. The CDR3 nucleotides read TGTGCCAGCAGTCCGGGGAGGGGCAGGGATACGCAGTATTTT.

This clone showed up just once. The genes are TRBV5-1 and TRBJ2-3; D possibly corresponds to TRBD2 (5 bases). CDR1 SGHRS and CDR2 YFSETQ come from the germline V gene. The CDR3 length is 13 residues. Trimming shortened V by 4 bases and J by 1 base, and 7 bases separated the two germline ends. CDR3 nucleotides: TGCGCCAGCAGCCACGGGGGCACAGATACGCAGTATTTT. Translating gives CASSHGGTDTQYF. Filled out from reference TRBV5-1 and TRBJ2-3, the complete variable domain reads KAGVTQTPRYLIKTRGQQVTLSCSPISGHRSVSWYQQTPGQGLQFLFEYFSETQRNKGNFPGRFSGRQFSNSRSEMNVSTLELGDSALYLCASSHGGTDTQYFGPGTRLTVL.

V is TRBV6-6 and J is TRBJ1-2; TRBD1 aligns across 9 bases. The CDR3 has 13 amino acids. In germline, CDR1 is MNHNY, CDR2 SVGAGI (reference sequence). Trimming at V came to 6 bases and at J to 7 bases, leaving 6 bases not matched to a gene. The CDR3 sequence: CASRGGQGTGYTF. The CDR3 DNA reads TGTGCCAGCAGGGGGGGACAGGGCACTGGCTACACCTTC.

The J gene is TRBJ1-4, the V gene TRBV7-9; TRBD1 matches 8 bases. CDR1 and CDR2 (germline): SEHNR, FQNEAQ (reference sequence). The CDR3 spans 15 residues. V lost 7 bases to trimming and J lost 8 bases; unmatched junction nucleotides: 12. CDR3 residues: CASNPGQGRKEKLFF. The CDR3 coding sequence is TGTGCCAGCAACCCCGGACAGGGACGAAAAGAAAAACTGTTTTTT.

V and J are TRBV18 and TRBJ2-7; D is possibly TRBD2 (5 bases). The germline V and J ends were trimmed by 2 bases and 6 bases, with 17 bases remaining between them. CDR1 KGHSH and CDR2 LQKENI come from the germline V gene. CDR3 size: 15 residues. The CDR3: CASSPAEVRSGEQYF. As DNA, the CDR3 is TGTGCCAGCTCACCAGCGGAGGTCCGCTCGGGCGAGCAGTACTTC.

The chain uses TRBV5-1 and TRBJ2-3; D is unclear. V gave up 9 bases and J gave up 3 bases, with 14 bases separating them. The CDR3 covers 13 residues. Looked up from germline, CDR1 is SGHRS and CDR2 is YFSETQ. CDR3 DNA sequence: TGCGCCACCCAGTTAAGTGGGACAGATACGCAGTATTTT. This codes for CATQLSGTDTQYF.

This CDR3 reads CSARMSREQYF. CDR3 in DNA: TGCAGTGCTAGAATGTCGCGGGAGCAGTACTTC. J is TRBJ2-7 and V is TRBV20-1; D uncertain. The germline V gene has CDR1 DFQATT and CDR2 SNEGSKA (reference sequence). The V and J ends lost 2 bases and 7 bases respectively, with 9 bases between them. The length of the CDR3 is 11 residues.

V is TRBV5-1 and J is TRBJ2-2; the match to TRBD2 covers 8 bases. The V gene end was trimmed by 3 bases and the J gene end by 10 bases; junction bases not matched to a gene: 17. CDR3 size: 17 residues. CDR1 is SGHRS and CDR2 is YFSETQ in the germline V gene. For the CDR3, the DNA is TGCGCCAGCAGCTCCCTAATTAGCGGGGTTGACCCTAAGGAGCTGTTTTTT. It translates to CASSSLISGVDPKELFF.

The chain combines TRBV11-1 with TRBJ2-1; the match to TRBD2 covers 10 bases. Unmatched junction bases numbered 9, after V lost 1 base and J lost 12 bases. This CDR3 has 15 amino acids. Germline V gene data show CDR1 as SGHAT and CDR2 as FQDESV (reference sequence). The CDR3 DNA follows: TGTGCCAGCAGCTTAGACGGACTAGCGGCCGCGGGGCAGTTCTTC. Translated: CASSLDGLAAAGQFF.

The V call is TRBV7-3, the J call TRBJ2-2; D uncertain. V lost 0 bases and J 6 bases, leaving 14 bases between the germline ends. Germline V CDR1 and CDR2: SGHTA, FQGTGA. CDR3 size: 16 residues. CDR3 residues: CASSLTLRLPAGELFF. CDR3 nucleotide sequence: TGTGCCAGCAGCTTAACGTTGCGTCTCCCTGCCGGGGAGCTGTTTTTT.

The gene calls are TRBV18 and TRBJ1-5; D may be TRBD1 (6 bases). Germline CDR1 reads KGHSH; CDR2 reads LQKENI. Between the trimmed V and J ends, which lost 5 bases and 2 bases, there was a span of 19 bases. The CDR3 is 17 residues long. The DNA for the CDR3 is TGTGCCAGCTCATTACAGGGAATTGGGTCTGGCAATCAGCCCCAGCATTTT. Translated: CASSLQGIGSGNQPQHF.

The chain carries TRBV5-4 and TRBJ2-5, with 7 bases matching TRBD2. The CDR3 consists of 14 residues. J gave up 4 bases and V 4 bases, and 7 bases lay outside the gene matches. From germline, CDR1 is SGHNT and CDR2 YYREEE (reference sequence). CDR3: CASSPGTTVETQYF. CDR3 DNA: TGTGCCAGCAGCCCGGGGACTACCGTAGAGACCCAGTACTTC.

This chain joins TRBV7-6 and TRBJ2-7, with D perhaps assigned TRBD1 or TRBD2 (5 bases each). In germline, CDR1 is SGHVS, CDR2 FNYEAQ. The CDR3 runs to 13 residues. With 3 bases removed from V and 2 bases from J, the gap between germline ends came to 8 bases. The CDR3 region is CASSLGVTYEQYF. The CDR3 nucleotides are TGTGCCAGCAGCTTGGGGGTGACCTACGAGCAGTACTTC.